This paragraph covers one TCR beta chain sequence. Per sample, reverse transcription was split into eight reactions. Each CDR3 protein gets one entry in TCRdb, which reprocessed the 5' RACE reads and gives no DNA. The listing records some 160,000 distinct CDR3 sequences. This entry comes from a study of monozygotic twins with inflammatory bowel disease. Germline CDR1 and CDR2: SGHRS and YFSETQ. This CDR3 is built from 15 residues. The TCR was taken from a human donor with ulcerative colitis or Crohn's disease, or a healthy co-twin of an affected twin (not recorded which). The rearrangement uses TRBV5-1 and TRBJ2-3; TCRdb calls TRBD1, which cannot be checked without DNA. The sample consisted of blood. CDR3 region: CASSLASTVTDTQYF.